Shown below are 26 T cell receptor beta chains from a single sample sequenced in a study of blood T cell repertoires in COVID-19 (dated by TCRdb to 2018 to 2020). Library generation was performed with the immunoSEQ multiplex PCR assay. In its TCRdb copy, this immuneACCESS table keeps in-frame sequences only and misses some clones. Where compared with another copy, unresolved V genes explain less than half of these, and the others have no known cause. The sample records a few hundred thousand clones, roughly 80% of which are singletons. The ten largest account for less than 4% of the sample. Sequencing was carried out using peripheral blood. Receptors were obtained from a woman younger than 30 with acute or convalescent COVID-19.

In its sample, this clone was seen once. The chain couples TRBV29-1 to TRBJ2-1, with D maybe TRBD1 (5 bases). The ends were cut back, 7 bases at V and 3 bases at J, with 13 bases in the middle. In germline, CDR1 is SQVTM, CDR2 ANQGSEA. CDR3 length: 13 amino acids. The CDR3 is CSAIKGDYNEQFF. CDR3 nucleotide sequence: TGCAGCGCCATAAAAGGGGACTACAATGAGCAGTTCTTC.

In this sample, this clone turned up once. This sequence joins TRBV6-2 or TRBV6-3 and TRBJ1-6; 9 bases line up with TRBD1. CDR1 and CDR2 from the germline V gene are MNHEY and SVGEGT. V lost 5 bases and J lost 9; bases outside the gene matches: 5. This CDR3 has 14 amino acids. CDR3 DNA: TGTGCCAGCAGTCGGACAGGGGAAGGTTCACCCCTCCACTTT. Its translation is CASSRTGEGSPLHF.

V gene TRBV3-1 (or the pseudogene TRBV3-2) combines with J gene TRBJ2-5; tentative D call: TRBD1 (6 bases). V lost 4 bases to trimming and J lost 1 base, with 13 bases between them. The CDR3 length is 15 residues. CDR1 LGHDT and CDR2 YNNKEL come from the germline V gene (reference sequence). This CDR3 is CASSREQGPQETQYF. In DNA form, the CDR3 reads TGTGCCAGCAGCCGCGAACAGGGTCCCCAAGAGACCCAGTACTTC.

This clone was detected a few times. This chain connects TRBV9 to TRBJ2-2, with TRBD2 identical over 7 bases. Trimming cost V 0 bases and J 1 base; bases outside gene matches: 3. CDR1 SGDLS and CDR2 YYNGEE come from the germline V gene. The length of the CDR3 is 16 residues. CDR3 nucleotides: TGTGCCAGCAGCGTAGCTGGGACTAAGAACACCGGGGAGCTGTTTTTT. Translation: CASSVAGTKNTGELFF. Full variable domain (outside the CDR3, taken from reference TRBV9 and TRBJ2-2): DSGVTQTPKHLITATGQRVTLRCSPRSGDLSVYWYQQSLDQGLQFLIQYYNGEERAKGNILERFSAQQFPDLHSELNLSSLELGDSALYFCASSVAGTKNTGELFFGEGSRLTVL.

The chain uses TRBV7-8 and TRBJ2-1, with D perhaps being TRBD1 or TRBD2 (5 bases each). CDR1 and CDR2 from the germline V gene are SGHVS and FQNEAQ. V gave up 7 bases and J gave up 6 bases, with 10 bases separating them. The CDR3 is 12 residues long. CDR3 coding DNA: TGTGCCAGCATCCGAGGGGCCAATGAGCAGTTCTTC. As protein: CASIRGANEQFF.

This clone occurred once. The chain is built from TRBV2 and TRBJ1-4; the D gene is possibly TRBD1 (5 bases). Germline V gives CDR1 SNHLY, CDR2 FYNNEI. Trimming shortened V by 3 bases and J by 0 bases, and 17 bases separated the two germline ends. This CDR3 comprises 18 residues. This CDR3 is CASSDWTRLIATNEKLFF. The CDR3 DNA reads TGTGCCAGCAGTGATTGGACAAGGCTCATTGCAACTAATGAAAAACTGTTTTTT.

This chain connects TRBV6-4 to TRBJ2-5, with 8 bases that match TRBD1. The CDR3 has 15 residues. CDR1 is MRHNA and CDR2 is SNTAGT in the germline V gene. Losses at the gene ends were 5 bases for V and 4 bases for J; bases not matched to a gene: 9. CDR3 coding DNA: TGTGCCAGCAGTCCCGGAGGACAGGGCGGAGAGACCCAGTACTTC. Protein product: CASSPGGQGGETQYF.

The chain couples TRBV19 to TRBJ1-1; 9 bases map to TRBD1. The germline CDR1 and CDR2 sequences are LNHDA and SQIVND (reference sequence). This CDR3 is 13 amino acids long. The V gene end was trimmed by 4 bases and the J gene end by 4 bases; junction bases not matched to a gene: 1. CDR3 loop: CASSKDRGTEAFF. CDR3 nucleotide sequence: TGTGCCAGTAGTAAGGACAGGGGCACTGAAGCTTTCTTT.

The gene calls are TRBV5-1 and TRBJ1-1; D remains unclear. Germline lookup yields CDR1 SGHRS and CDR2 YFSETQ. CDR3 length equals 14 residues. Trimming cost V 3 bases and J 2 bases, with 11 bases left between them. CDR3 nucleotides: TGCGCCAGCAGCTACCGGGAGACAAACACTGAAGCTTTCTTT. It codes for CASSYRETNTEAFF.

This chain joins TRBV19 and TRBJ2-2; 10 bases map to TRBD2. CDR3 length: 17 amino acids. From germline, CDR1 is LNHDA and CDR2 SQIVND (reference sequence). Unmatched junction bases numbered 8, after V lost 2 bases and J lost 5 bases. CDR3 amino acids: CASSIWLAGEETGELFF. The CDR3 DNA is TGTGCCAGTAGTATATGGCTAGCGGGGGAGGAAACCGGGGAGCTGTTTTTT.

This rearrangement joins TRBV10-3 to TRBJ2-2; 7 nucleotides match TRBD1. The CDR3 loop spans 14 amino acids. In germline, CDR1 is ENHRY, CDR2 SYGVKD. The V segment lost 10 bases and the J segment 2 bases; nucleotides outside the gene matches: 7. This CDR3 reads CATRDRPNTGELFF. CDR3 sequence (DNA): TGTGCCACCCGGGACAGACCAAACACCGGGGAGCTGTTTTTT.

V is TRBV28 and J is TRBJ1-2; D ambiguous. Germline values: CDR1 MDHEN, CDR2 SYDVKM. The CDR3 sequence is 13 residues long. The V gene lost 3 bases and the J gene lost 5 bases, with 10 bases spanning the gap. CDR3 region: CASSFSLLYGYTF. CDR3 DNA: TGTGCCAGCAGTTTCTCCCTACTATATGGCTACACCTTC.

This chain connects TRBV28 to TRBJ2-1, with 7 bases fitting TRBD2. V dropped 2 bases and J dropped 8; count of bases not matched to a gene: 3. The CDR3 runs to 13 residues. Per germline, CDR1 MDHEN and CDR2 SYDVKM. CDR3: CASSLGLGDEQFF. The DNA for the CDR3 is TGTGCCAGCAGTTTAGGACTAGGGGATGAGCAGTTCTTC. The variable domain in full, completed from reference TRBV28 and TRBJ2-1, reads DVKVTQSSRYLVKRTGEKVFLECVQDMDHENMFWYRQDPGLGLRLIYFSYDVKMKEKGDIPEGYSVSREKKERFSLILESASTNQTSMYLCASSLGLGDEQFFGPGTRLTVL.

The sample holds one count of this clone. CDR3 sequence (DNA): TGTGCCAGCAGCTTTAGGGCAGGGAATAATTCACCCCTCCACTTT. Protein: CASSFRAGNNSPLHF. V usage is TRBV7-2 and J usage is TRBJ1-6; D is perhaps TRBD1 (5 bases). CDR1 is SGHTA and CDR2 is FQGNSA in the germline V gene. Trimming pared 3 bases from V and 5 bases from J, leaving 11 bases between. CDR3 length: 15 residues.

This chain joins TRBV7-2 and TRBJ1-3, with 7 bases that match TRBD1. V lost 6 bases to trimming and J lost 2 bases; unmatched junction nucleotides: 7. This CDR3 contains 15 residues. The germline V gene encodes CDR1 SGHTA and CDR2 FQGNSA. The CDR3 DNA is TGTGCCAGCAGAGAAAACAGGGGTGCTGGAAACACCATATATTTT. This sequence encodes CASRENRGAGNTIYF.

V gene TRBV19 combines with J gene TRBJ1-5, with 8 bases matching TRBD1. Unmatched junction bases numbered 15, after V lost 5 bases and J lost 6 bases. The germline CDR1 and CDR2 sequences are LNHDA and SQIVND (reference sequence). The CDR3 covers 17 residues. CDR3 DNA: TGTGCCAGTAGTTTCTTCGGACAGGGCCGTCTGGGTCAGCCCCAGCATTTT. Amino acids: CASSFFGQGRLGQPQHF.

The V and J genes are TRBV5-4 and TRBJ2-2; D perhaps matches TRBD2 (6 bases). Deletions cut 4 bases from V and 0 bases from J, with 13 bases between. This CDR3 has 16 amino acids. Germline V gene data show CDR1 as SGHNT and CDR2 as YYREEE (reference sequence). The CDR3 protein is CASSEGAGPNTGELFF. CDR3 sequence (DNA): TGTGCCAGCAGCGAAGGGGCGGGACCGAACACCGGGGAGCTGTTTTTT.

The chain is built from TRBV5-4 and TRBJ2-7, with a tentative D call TRBD1 (5 bases). V was pared by 4 bases and J by 3 bases, with 20 bases between. In germline, CDR1 is SGHNT, CDR2 YYREEE (reference sequence). The CDR3 is made up of 16 amino acids. The CDR3 bases are TGTGCCAGCAGCCGTTATACAGGCTCTTCGAACTACGAGCAGTACTTC. Translating it yields CASSRYTGSSNYEQYF. The full variable domain, its missing parts supplied by reference TRBV5-4 and TRBJ2-7, is ETGVTQSPTHLIKTRGQQVTLRCSSQSGHNTVSWYQQALGQGPQFIFQYYREEENGRGNFPPRFSGLQFPNYSSELNVNALELDDSALYLCASSRYTGSSNYEQYFGPGTRLTVT.

The chain carries TRBV10-1 and TRBJ1-4, with D uncertain. There are 17 residues in the CDR3. Germline V gives CDR1 WNHNN, CDR2 SYGVQD (reference sequence). Trimming cost V 2 bases and J 10 bases, with 23 bases left between them. The CDR3 region is CASSERGRQARHGKLFF. For the CDR3, the DNA is TGCGCCAGCAGTGAGCGGGGTCGGCAGGCCCGCCATGGAAAACTGTTTTTT.

The CDR3 DNA follows: TGCAGCGCAAAACAGGGGAACGAGCAGTACTTC. Its translation is CSAKQGNEQYF. The chain employs TRBV20-1 and TRBJ2-7, with 7 bases fitting TRBD1. CDR3 length: 11 amino acids. Germline lookup yields CDR1 DFQATT and CDR2 SNEGSKA (reference sequence).

This clone has only a few counts. The V call is TRBV19, the J call TRBJ2-5, with D possibly matching TRBD2 (5 bases). V was cut by 5 bases and J by 0 bases, with 7 bases left in between. CDR3 length equals 13 residues. The germline CDR1 and CDR2 sequences are LNHDA and SQIVND (reference sequence). The DNA for the CDR3 is TGTGCCAGTAGTGAGGGCAACCAAGAGACCCAGTACTTC. It yields the protein CASSEGNQETQYF.

The chain employs TRBV27 and TRBJ2-7, with 7 bases that match TRBD1. Germline CDR1 reads MNHEY; CDR2 reads SMNVEV (reference sequence). The trim removed 9 bases at V and 7 bases at J, leaving 9 bases unmatched. The CDR3 is 12 residues long. The CDR3 region is CASSTGLREQYF. CDR3 nucleotides: TGTGCCAGTTCGACAGGGTTGAGGGAGCAGTACTTC.

V and J are TRBV7-9 and TRBJ2-3; D unresolved. The CDR3 is 15 amino acids. Germline V CDR1 and CDR2: SEHNR, FQNEAQ (reference sequence). The CDR3: CVLREWRLLTDTQYF. DNA for the CDR3: TGTGTGCTTCGCGAATGGCGGCTCCTCACAGATACGCAGTATTTT.

This clone occurred once. This chain uses TRBV18 with TRBJ2-3, with D possibly TRBD2 on 5 matching bases. The germline CDR1 and CDR2 sequences are KGHSH and LQKENI. Trimming removed 3 bases at V and 4 bases at J, with 11 bases between. This CDR3 spans 14 amino acids. The chain's CDR3 is CASSPPTRADTQYF. The CDR3 coding sequence is TGTGCCAGCTCACCCCCCACGAGGGCAGATACGCAGTATTTT.

This rearrangement joins TRBV3-1 (or the pseudogene TRBV3-2) to TRBJ2-7; 11 bases map to TRBD2. V shed 3 bases and J 4 bases; nucleotides not matched to a gene: 8. The germline V gene has CDR1 LGHDT and CDR2 YNNKEL (reference sequence). CDR3 length: 16 residues. This CDR3 reads CASSHPASGRSYEQYF. The DNA of the CDR3 is TGTGCCAGCAGCCATCCGGCTAGCGGGAGGAGTTACGAGCAGTACTTC.

The rearrangement joins TRBV19 to TRBJ1-6; TRBD1 agrees at 11 bases. V was clipped by 3 bases and J by 8 bases; unmatched bases: 3. Germline V gene sequence: CDR1 LNHDA, CDR2 SQIVND (reference sequence). CDR3 size: 15 residues. This CDR3 is CASSIGQGAYSPLHF. As DNA, the CDR3 is TGTGCCAGTAGTATTGGACAGGGGGCTTATTCACCCCTCCACTTT.